The clone carrying this T cell receptor beta chain was found a few times. What it recognizes is unknown. The repertoire was sequenced with immunoSEQ multiplex PCR; TCRdb's copy has only in-frame clones and lacks some. Found here are some 100,000 clones, approximately 81% of them singletons; the top ten hold approximately 1.2%. This specimen belongs to a study of OX40 agonist ivuxolimab in advanced cancers. Study in general: Ivuxolimab is a fully human IgG2 antibody that activates OX40 (CD134). The dose-escalation cohort was just under 85% male, with a mean age of around 60 years, ranging about 23 to 79. Study-wide points: Among some nonresponders, normalized T-cell clonal expansion was also low.

Germline assignment: CDR1 SQVTM and CDR2 ANQGSEA. The CDR3 loop spans 11 amino acids. V dropped 7 bases and J dropped 1 base, with 7 bases sitting between them. J is TRBJ1-2 and V is TRBV29-1; D is undetermined. Sequencing used CD4+ or CD8+ T cells sorted from blood, obtained in a trial of the OX40 agonist ivuxolimab. This TCR was recovered from an adult with an advanced solid tumor such as melanoma, head and neck, liver or kidney cancer. The CDR3 is CSEQSNYGYTF. The CDR3 coding sequence is TGCAGCGAACAGAGTAACTATGGCTACACCTTC.